This T cell receptor (beta chain) is drawn from a study of T-cell reconstitution after alpha-beta-depleted transplantation in children. V was trimmed by 4 bases and J by 0 bases, leaving 9 bases between them. The CDR3 has 14 residues. CDR1 and CDR2 (germline): PRHDT, FYEKMQ (reference sequence). This clonotype was found a few times. Preparation of the TCRbeta library used unique molecular identifiers. TCRdb analysed the PCR reads with MiXCR anew, one entry per CDR3 protein. The table shows approximately 270,000 distinct CDR3 sequences, with almost 10% occurring only once. The chain links TRBV13 to TRBJ1-1; D is unclear. The input for sequencing was PBMCs from the stem cell graft donor, taken from the stem cell graft. This TCR derives from a human donor who donated a stem cell graft to a child with SCID. Here the CDR3 reads CASSSDGMNTEAFF. DNA of the CDR3: TGTGCCAGCAGCTCCGACGGAATGAACACTGAAGCTTTCTTT.